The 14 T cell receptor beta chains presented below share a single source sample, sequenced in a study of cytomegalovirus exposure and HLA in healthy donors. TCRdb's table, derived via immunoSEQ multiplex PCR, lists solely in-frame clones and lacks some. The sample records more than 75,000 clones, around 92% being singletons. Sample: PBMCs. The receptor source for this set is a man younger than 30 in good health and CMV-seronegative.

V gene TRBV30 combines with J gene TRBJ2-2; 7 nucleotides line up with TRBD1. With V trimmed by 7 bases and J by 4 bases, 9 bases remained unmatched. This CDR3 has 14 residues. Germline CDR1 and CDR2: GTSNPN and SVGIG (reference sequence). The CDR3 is CASSGQYFTGELFF. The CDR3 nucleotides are TGTGCCTCGTCGGGACAGTATTTCACCGGGGAGCTGTTTTTT. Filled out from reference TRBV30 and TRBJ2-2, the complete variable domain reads SQTIHQWPATLVQPVGSPLSLECTVEGTSNPNLYWYRQAAGRGLQLLFYSVGIGQISSEVPQNLSASRPQDRQFILSSKKLLLSDSGFYLCASSGQYFTGELFFGEGSRLTVL.

As DNA, the CDR3 is TGTGCCAGCAGTTATTCCGGGACAGCCTACGAGCAGTACTTC. Residues: CASSYSGTAYEQYF. The rearrangement uses TRBV27 and TRBJ2-7; TRBD1 aligns across 7 bases. Germline lookup yields CDR1 MNHEY and CDR2 SMNVEV (reference sequence). V lost 4 bases, J lost 2 bases, and 5 bases stayed unmatched. The CDR3 runs 14 residues.

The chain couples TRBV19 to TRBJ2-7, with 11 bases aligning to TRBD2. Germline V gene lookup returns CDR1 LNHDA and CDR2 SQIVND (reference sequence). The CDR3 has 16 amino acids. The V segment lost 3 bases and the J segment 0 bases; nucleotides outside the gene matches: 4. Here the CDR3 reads CASSMGGTSGSYEQYF. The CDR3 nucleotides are TGTGCCAGTAGTATGGGGGGGACTAGCGGCTCCTACGAGCAGTACTTC.

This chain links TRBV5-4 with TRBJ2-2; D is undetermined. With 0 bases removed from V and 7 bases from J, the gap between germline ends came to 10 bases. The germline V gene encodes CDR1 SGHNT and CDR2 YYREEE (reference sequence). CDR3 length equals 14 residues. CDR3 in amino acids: CASSLEVSSGELFF. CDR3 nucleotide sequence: TGTGCCAGCAGCTTGGAGGTATCTAGCGGGGAGCTGTTTTTT.

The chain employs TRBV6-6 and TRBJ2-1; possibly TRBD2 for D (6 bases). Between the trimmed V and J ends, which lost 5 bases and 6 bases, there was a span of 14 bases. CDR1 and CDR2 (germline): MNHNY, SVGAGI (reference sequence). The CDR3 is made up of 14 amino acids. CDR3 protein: CASSPISSANEQFF. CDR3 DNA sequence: TGTGCCAGCAGTCCCATTTCTAGCGCCAATGAGCAGTTCTTC.

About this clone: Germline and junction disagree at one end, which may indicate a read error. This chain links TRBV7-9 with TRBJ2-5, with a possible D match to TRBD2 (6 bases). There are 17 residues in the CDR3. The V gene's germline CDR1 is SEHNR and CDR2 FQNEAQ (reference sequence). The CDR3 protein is CASSLGGGPGNRETQYF. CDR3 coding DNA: TGTGCCAGCAGTTTAGGAGGAGGGCCGGGTAATAGGGAGACCCAGTACTTC.

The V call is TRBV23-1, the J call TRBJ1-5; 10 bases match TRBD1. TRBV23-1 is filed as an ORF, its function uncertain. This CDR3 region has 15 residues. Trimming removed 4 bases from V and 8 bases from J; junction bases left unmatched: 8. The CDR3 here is CASSPGQGYVKPQHF. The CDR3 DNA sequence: TGCGCCAGCAGTCCGGGACAGGGGTATGTGAAGCCCCAGCATTTT.

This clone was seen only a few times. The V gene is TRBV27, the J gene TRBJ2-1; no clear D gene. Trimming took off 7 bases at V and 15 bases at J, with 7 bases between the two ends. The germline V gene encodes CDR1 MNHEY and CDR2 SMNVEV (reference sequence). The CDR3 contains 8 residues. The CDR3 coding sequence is TGTGCCAGCAAATCCCGGTTCTTC. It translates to CASKSRFF.

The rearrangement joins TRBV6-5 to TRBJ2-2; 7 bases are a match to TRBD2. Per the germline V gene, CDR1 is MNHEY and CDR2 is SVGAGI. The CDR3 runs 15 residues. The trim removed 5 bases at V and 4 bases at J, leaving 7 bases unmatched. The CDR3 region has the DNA TGTGCCAGCAGTCCCTCGACTAGCAGCACCGGGGAGCTGTTTTTT. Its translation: CASSPSTSSTGELFF.

CDR3: CAWSVRSASSYEQYF. CDR3 sequence (DNA): TGTGCCTGGAGTGTACGAAGCGCCTCCAGCTACGAGCAGTACTTC. The rearrangement links TRBV30 to TRBJ2-5; D unclear. The J call may be mistaken, given a closer DNA end match to TRBJ2-7. The CDR3 has 15 amino acids. Germline values: CDR1 GTSNPN, CDR2 SVGIG (reference sequence).

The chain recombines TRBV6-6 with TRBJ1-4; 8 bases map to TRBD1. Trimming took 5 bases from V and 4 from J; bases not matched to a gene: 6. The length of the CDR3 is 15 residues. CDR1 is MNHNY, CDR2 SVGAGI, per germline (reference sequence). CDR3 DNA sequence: TGTGCCAGCAGTCCCCCGGACAGGGTTAATGAAAAACTGTTTTTT. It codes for CASSPPDRVNEKLFF.

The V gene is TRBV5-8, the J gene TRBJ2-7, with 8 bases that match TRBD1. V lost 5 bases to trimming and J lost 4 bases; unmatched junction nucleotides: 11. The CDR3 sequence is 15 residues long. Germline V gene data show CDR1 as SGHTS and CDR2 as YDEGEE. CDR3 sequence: CASSSFLDRAYEQYF. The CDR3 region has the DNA TGTGCCAGCAGTTCTTTTTTGGACAGGGCATACGAGCAGTACTTC.

In DNA, the CDR3 is TGTGCCAGTAGTATGAGAACAGGGATTTCCTACGAGCAGTACTTC. Translated, it gives CASSMRTGISYEQYF. The chain couples TRBV19 to TRBJ2-7; maybe TRBD1 (6 bases). Trimming took 3 bases from V and 1 from J, leaving 13 bases between them. Per the germline V gene, CDR1 is LNHDA and CDR2 is SQIVND (reference sequence). The CDR3 is 15 residues long.

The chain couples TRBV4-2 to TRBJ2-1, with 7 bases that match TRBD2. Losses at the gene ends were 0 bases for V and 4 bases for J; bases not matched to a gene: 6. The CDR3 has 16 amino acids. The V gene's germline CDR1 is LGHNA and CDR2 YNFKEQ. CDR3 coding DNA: TGTGCCAGCAGCCAAGAGAGCGGGACCTTTTACAATGAGCAGTTCTTC. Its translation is CASSQESGTFYNEQFF.